Reported below is one T cell receptor beta chain. This sample is part of a study of blood T cell repertoires in COVID-19. Overall study: Samples taken during acute and convalescent COVID-19 were collected in the United States, Italy and Spain. T cells, B-cell-depleted T cells, or PBMCs provided the cDNA or gDNA that served as material.

This CDR3 spans 18 amino acids. Per germline, CDR1 SGDLS and CDR2 YYNGEE. Trimming at V came to 0 bases and at J to 3 bases, leaving 11 bases not matched to a gene. Study processing details: From reference gene primer amplification, estimates of nucleated cell counts were derived. Data came from immunoSEQ multiplex PCR; TCRdb stores just in-frame clones and leaves some out. V, J and clone size were drawn from that table, and D and trimming were deduced from the DNA. The sample has roughly 80,000 clones, roughly 80% seen once. The gene calls are TRBV9 and TRBJ2-1, with 8 bases fitting TRBD2. The sequence was collected from a woman aged 55 to 70 with acute or convalescent COVID-19. What was sequenced was peripheral blood. The CDR3 region is CASSVEVDQRGFYNEQFF. DNA of the CDR3: TGTGCCAGCAGCGTAGAGGTCGACCAGCGGGGGTTCTACAATGAGCAGTTCTTC.